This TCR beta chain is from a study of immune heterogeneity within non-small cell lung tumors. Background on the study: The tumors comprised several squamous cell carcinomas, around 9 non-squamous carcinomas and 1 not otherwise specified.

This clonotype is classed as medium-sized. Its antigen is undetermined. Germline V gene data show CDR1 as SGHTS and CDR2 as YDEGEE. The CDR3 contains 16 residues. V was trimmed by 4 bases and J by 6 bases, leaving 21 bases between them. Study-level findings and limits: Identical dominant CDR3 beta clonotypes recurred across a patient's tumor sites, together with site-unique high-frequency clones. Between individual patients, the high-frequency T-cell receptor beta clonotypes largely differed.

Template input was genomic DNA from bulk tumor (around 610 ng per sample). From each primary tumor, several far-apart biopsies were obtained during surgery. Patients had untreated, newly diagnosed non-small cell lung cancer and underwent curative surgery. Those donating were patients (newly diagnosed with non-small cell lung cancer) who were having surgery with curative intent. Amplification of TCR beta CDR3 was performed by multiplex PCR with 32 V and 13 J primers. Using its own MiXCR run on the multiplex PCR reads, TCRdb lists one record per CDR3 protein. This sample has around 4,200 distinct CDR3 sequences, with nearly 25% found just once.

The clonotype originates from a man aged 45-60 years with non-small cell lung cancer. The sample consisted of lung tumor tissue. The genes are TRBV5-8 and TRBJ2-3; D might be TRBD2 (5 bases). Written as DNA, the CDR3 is TGTGCCAGCAGCACCTACCGGGCAGGCGGGCGGGATACGCAGTATTTT. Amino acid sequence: CASSTYRAGGRDTQYF.